The 15 T cell receptor beta chains reported below all come from one sample, sequenced in a study of blood T cell repertoires in COVID-19 (dated by TCRdb to 2020 to 2021). Receptor amplification or capture employed the immunoSEQ multiplex PCR assay. TCRdb provides this immuneACCESS table in a form limited to in-frame rearrangements. Some clones are lacking; in checked studies, under half of them reflect an unresolved V gene, and why the rest are absent is not known. Across this sample there are 220,000 or so clones, with around 81% seen only once. The ten largest account for more than 2.5% of the sample. The material sequenced was peripheral blood. These receptors all stem from a woman in her thirties who had recovered from COVID-19.

The chain couples TRBV5-5 to TRBJ1-5, with 8 bases fitting TRBD1. CDR3 length: 16 residues. The V segment lost 5 bases and the J segment 4 bases; nucleotides outside the gene matches: 11. Germline CDR1 and CDR2: SGHKS and YYEKEE (reference sequence). Written as DNA, the CDR3 is TGTGCCAGCAGGTGGGTAGACAGGGGCGTAAATCAGCCCCAGCATTTT. Residues: CASRWVDRGVNQPQHF.

The CDR3 is CASSEQGARGYTF. The CDR3, as DNA: TGCGCCAGCAGCGAGCAGGGGGCGCGCGGCTACACCTTC. The chain couples TRBV5-1 to TRBJ1-2; 8 nucleotides align to TRBD1. From germline, CDR1 is SGHRS and CDR2 YFSETQ. The CDR3 has 13 amino acids. V trimming: 4 bases; J trimming: 8 bases; junction bases outside the gene matches: 7.

The chain is built from TRBV30 and TRBJ2-1; 7 nucleotides line up with TRBD2. Germline lookup yields CDR1 GTSNPN and CDR2 SVGIG (reference sequence). This CDR3 is built from 16 residues. With V trimmed by 3 bases and J by 4 bases, 12 bases remained unmatched. The CDR3, as DNA: TGTGCCTGGAGGAGGTCGCTAGCGGCACCTTACAATGAGCAGTTCTTC. This translates into CAWRRSLAAPYNEQFF.

The J gene is TRBJ2-5, the V gene TRBV7-3; weak D call: TRBD2 (6 bases). The CDR3 extends over 13 amino acids. The V gene's germline CDR1 is SGHTA and CDR2 FQGTGA. V was pared by 5 bases and J by 2 bases, with 9 bases between. CDR3 nucleotides: TGTGCCAGCAGCACCGGGACTCAAGAGACCCAGTACTTC. Translating it yields CASSTGTQETQYF.

This clone has more than one count but fewer than ten. This chain joins TRBV6-1 and TRBJ1-3; D remains unclear. This CDR3 is 15 amino acids long. Trimming left V 0 bases short and J 2 bases short, with 8 bases between. The germline V gene has CDR1 MNHNS and CDR2 SASEGT. CDR3 nucleotides: TGTGCCAGCAGTGAAGCAGCTGCCCCTGGAAACACCATATATTTT. Encoded protein: CASSEAAAPGNTIYF.

The chain uses TRBV12-3 or TRBV12-4 and TRBJ1-2; 7 bases fit TRBD1. With 5 bases clipped from V and 6 bases from J, the junction kept 6 bases outside the gene matches. The CDR3 length is 13 residues. The CDR3 sequence is CASSPRQGHGYTF. In DNA form, the CDR3 reads TGTGCCAGCAGTCCCAGACAGGGACATGGCTACACCTTC.

This sequence joins TRBV5-1 and TRBJ2-3; 7 positions match TRBD2. CDR1 is SGHRS, CDR2 YFSETQ, per germline. J gave up 2 bases and V 1 base, and 4 bases lay outside the gene matches. The CDR3 is made up of 15 amino acids. The CDR3 spells CASSLPSGNTDTQYF. In DNA, the CDR3 is TGCGCCAGCAGCTTGCCCAGCGGGAACACAGATACGCAGTATTTT. The full variable domain, its missing parts supplied by reference TRBV5-1 and TRBJ2-3, is KAGVTQTPRYLIKTRGQQVTLSCSPISGHRSVSWYQQTPGQGLQFLFEYFSETQRNKGNFPGRFSGRQFSNSRSEMNVSTLELGDSALYLCASSLPSGNTDTQYFGPGTRLTVL.

This clone appeared once. The chain carries TRBV6-5 and TRBJ1-5, with TRBD1 identical over 9 bases. The trim removed 7 bases at V and 6 bases at J, leaving 7 bases unmatched. Germline lookup yields CDR1 MNHEY and CDR2 SVGAGI. There are 14 residues in the CDR3. CDR3 region: CASMTTGGGQPQHF. CDR3 sequence (DNA): TGTGCCAGCATGACGACAGGGGGGGGTCAGCCCCAGCATTTT.

The chain employs TRBV12-2 and TRBJ2-7; TRBD1, the table's D call, lacks a check against the DNA. TRBV12-2 is marked as a pseudogene. The CDR3 has 16 amino acids. The CDR3 is CASRLERTGDSYEQYF. In DNA, the CDR3 is TGTGCAAGTCGCTTAGAAAGGACAGGGGACTCCTACGAGCAGTACTTC.

The chain employs TRBV3-1 (or the pseudogene TRBV3-2) and TRBJ1-1; D not certain. In germline, CDR1 is LGHDT, CDR2 YNNKEL (reference sequence). The V end lost 5 bases, the J end lost 6 bases, and 13 bases lay between the germline ends. The CDR3 totals 13 residues. The CDR3 here is CASSISLDPEAFF. The CDR3 nucleotides read TGTGCCAGCAGCATTTCACTAGACCCTGAAGCTTTCTTT.

This chain connects TRBV7-3 to TRBJ1-2; possible D gene TRBD1, 6 bases. The germline V gene has CDR1 SGHTA and CDR2 FQGTGA. The CDR3 loop spans 13 amino acids. With 5 bases removed from V and 6 bases from J, the gap between germline ends came to 13 bases. The CDR3 DNA reads as TGTGCCAGCAGCCCGGGGGGGGCAAATGGCTACACCTTC. Encoded protein: CASSPGGANGYTF.

The rearrangement joins TRBV6-5 to TRBJ2-2; 11 bases match TRBD1. The CDR3 has 14 residues. V trimming: 6 bases; J trimming: 6 bases; junction bases outside the gene matches: 3. Germline V CDR1 and CDR2: MNHEY, SVGAGI. CDR3 region: CASRPGQGAGELFF. CDR3 bases: TGTGCCAGCAGACCGGGACAGGGGGCCGGGGAGCTGTTTTTT.

The chain combines TRBV28 with TRBJ2-7; the D gene is possibly TRBD1 (5 bases). This CDR3 comprises 14 residues. V was trimmed by 3 bases and J by 2 bases, leaving 11 bases between them. Germline V CDR1 and CDR2: MDHEN, SYDVKM. DNA for the CDR3: TGTGCCAGCAGTTTTCAAGGGGATACCTACGAGCAGTACTTC. Translating it yields CASSFQGDTYEQYF.

V gene TRBV5-1 combines with J gene TRBJ2-1, with TRBD2 matching over 11 bases. This CDR3 has 15 residues. Per germline, CDR1 SGHRS and CDR2 YFSETQ. V lost 1 base to trimming and J lost 4 bases; unmatched junction nucleotides: 1. CDR3 protein: CASSLTSGRYNEQFF. CDR3 nucleotides: TGCGCCAGCAGCTTGACTAGCGGGAGATACAATGAGCAGTTCTTC.

This chain links TRBV21-1 with TRBJ1-4; the table's D gene call, TRBD1, was not cross checked with the DNA. TRBV21-1 constitutes a pseudogene. CDR3 size: 14 residues. The CDR3 is CASRIQGFGEKLFF. CDR3 nucleotide sequence: TGTGCCAGCAGGATCCAGGGATTCGGTGAAAAACTGTTTTTT.